The clone carrying this TCR beta chain was seen a handful of times. Its antigen is unidentified. Primers for the PCR totalled 60 Vbeta and 13 Jbeta. This table comes from immunoSEQ multiplex PCR, and its TCRdb copy is limited to in-frame clones, with some not included. In the table there are under 300,000 clones, just over 70% of which are singletons. These data originate in a study of cytomegalovirus exposure and HLA in healthy donors. General observations from the study: TCR beta sequences numbering roughly 18,000 were associated with HLA alleles at 0.05 false discovery rate in a later analysis. Several top significant clusters appeared, in a later analysis, to be linked to common viral pathogens. A later analysis showed TCR association rates differing by HLA locus, peaking at DRB1 and lowest at HLA-C. Accurate predictions that matched the HLA-A and HLA-B alleles of most subjects were reportedly made from TCR beta sequences.

Between the trimmed V and J ends, which lost 7 bases and 6 bases, there was a span of 10 bases. Germline CDR1 SEHNR, CDR2 FQNEAQ (reference sequence). The CDR3 totals 11 residues. This TCR was recovered from a female donor in good health and CMV-seronegative. Sequences were obtained from PBMCs. This chain connects TRBV7-9 to TRBJ2-7, with no clear D. The CDR3 protein is CASTELSEQYF. CDR3 DNA sequence: TGTGCCAGCACCGAACTTAGCGAGCAGTACTTC.